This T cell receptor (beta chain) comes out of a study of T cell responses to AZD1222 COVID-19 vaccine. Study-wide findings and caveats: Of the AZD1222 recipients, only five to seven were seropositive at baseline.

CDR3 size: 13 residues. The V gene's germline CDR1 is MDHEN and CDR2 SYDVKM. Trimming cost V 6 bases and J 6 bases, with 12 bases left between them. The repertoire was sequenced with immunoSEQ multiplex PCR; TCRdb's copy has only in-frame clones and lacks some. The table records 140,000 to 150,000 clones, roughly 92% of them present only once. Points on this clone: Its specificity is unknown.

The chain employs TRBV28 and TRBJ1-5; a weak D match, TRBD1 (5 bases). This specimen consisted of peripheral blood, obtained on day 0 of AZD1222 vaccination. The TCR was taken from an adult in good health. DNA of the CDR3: TGTGCCAGCAGGATTCAGGGAGTTCAGCCCCAGCATTTT. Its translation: CASRIQGVQPQHF.